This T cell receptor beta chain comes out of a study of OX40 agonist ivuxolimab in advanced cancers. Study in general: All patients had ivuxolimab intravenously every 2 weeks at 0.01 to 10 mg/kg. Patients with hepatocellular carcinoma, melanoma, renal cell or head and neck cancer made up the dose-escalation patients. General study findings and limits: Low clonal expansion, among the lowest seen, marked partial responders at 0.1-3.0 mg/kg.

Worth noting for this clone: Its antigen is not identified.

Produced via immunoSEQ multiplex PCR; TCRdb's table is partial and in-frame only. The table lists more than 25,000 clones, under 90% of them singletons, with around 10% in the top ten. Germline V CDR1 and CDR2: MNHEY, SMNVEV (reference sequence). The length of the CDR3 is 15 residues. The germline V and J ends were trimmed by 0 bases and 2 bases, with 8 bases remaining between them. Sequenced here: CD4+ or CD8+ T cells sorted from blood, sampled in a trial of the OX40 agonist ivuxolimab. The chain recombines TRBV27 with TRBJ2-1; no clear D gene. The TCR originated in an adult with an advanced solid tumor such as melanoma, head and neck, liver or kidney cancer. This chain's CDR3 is CASSLSIGTYNEQFF. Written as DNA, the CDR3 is TGTGCCAGCAGTTTATCAATAGGAACCTACAATGAGCAGTTCTTC.